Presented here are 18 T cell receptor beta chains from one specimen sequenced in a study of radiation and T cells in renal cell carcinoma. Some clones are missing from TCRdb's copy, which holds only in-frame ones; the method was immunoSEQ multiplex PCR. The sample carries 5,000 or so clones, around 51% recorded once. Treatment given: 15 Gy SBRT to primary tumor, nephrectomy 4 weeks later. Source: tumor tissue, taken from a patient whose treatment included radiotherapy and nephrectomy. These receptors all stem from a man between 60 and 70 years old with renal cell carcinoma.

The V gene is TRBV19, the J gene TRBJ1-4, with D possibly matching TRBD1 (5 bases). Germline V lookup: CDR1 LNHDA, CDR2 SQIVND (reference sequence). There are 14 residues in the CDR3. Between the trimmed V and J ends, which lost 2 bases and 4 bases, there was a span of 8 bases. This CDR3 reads CASSIRQGNEKLFF. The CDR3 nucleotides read TGTGCCAGTAGTATACGGCAGGGTAATGAAAAACTGTTTTTT.

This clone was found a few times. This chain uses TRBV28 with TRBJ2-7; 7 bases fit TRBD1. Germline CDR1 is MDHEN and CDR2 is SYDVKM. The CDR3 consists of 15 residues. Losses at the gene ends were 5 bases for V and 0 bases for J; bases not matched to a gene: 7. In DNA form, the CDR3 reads TGTGCCAGCAGTCCACCGACAGGGCTCTCCTACGAGCAGTACTTC. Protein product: CASSPPTGLSYEQYF.

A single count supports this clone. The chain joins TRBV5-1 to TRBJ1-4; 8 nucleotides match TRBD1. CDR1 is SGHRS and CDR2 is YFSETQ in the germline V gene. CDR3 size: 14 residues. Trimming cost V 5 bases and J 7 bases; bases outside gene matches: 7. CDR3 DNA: TGCGCCAGCAGAGATGGACAGGGCGGTGAAAAACTGTTTTTT. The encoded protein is CASRDGQGGEKLFF.

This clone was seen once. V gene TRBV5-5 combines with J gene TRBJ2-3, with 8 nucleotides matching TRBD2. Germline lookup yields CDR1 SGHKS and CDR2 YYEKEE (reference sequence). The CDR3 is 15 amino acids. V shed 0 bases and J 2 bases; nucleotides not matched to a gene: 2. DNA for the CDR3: TGTGCCAGCAGCTTGGGCGGGAGGTCCACAGATACGCAGTATTTT. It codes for CASSLGGRSTDTQYF.

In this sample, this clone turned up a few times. The DNA of the CDR3 is TGTGCCAGCTCAATCATGAGCGTGAATGAGCAGTTCTTC. It specifies CASSIMSVNEQFF. This chain joins TRBV6-1 and TRBJ2-1; no clear D gene. V was pared by 8 bases and J by 7 bases, with 15 bases between. Germline-derived CDR1 and CDR2 are MNHNS and SASEGT. This CDR3 has 13 residues.

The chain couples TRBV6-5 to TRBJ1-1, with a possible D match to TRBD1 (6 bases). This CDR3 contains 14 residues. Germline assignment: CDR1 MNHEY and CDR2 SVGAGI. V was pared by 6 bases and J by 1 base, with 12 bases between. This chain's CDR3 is CASRQQGPNTEAFF. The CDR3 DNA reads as TGTGCCAGCAGGCAACAGGGCCCGAACACTGAAGCTTTCTTT.

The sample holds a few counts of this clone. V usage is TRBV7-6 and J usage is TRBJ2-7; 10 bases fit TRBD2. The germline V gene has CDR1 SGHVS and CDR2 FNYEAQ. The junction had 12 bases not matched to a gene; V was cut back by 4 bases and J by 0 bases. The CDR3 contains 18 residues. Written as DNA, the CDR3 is TGTGCCAGCAGCTCCGCCAACCCGGGACTAGCGAGCTCCTACGAGCAGTACTTC. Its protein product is CASSSANPGLASSYEQYF.

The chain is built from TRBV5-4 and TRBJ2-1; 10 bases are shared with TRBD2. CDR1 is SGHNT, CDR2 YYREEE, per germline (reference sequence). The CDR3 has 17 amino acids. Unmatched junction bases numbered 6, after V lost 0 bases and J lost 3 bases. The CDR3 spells CASSLGTSGLFYNEQFF. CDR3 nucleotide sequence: TGTGCCAGCAGCTTGGGGACTAGCGGTCTGTTCTACAATGAGCAGTTCTTC.

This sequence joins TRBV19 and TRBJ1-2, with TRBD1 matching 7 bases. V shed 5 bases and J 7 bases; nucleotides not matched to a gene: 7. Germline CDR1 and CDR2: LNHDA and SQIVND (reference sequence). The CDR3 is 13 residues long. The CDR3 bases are TGTGCCAGTAGTTCTACAGGGGAAAGTGGCTACACCTTC. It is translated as CASSSTGESGYTF. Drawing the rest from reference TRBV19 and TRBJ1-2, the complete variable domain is DGGITQSPKYLFRKEGQNVTLSCEQNLNHDAMYWYRQDPGQGLRLIYYSQIVNDFQKGDIAEGYSVSREKKESFPLTVTSAQKNPTAFYLCASSSTGESGYTFGSGTRLTVV.

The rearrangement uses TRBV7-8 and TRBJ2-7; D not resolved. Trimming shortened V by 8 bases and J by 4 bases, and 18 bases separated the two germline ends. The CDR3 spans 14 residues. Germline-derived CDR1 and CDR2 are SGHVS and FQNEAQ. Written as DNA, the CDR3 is TGTGCCAGCCTTGGAGCCGGAGCAAGTTACGAGCAGTACTTC. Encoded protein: CASLGAGASYEQYF.

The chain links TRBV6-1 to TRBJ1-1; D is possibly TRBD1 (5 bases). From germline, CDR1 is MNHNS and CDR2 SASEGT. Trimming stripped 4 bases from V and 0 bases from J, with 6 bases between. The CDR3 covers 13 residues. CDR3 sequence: CASSAGMNTEAFF. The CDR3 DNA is TGTGCCAGCAGTGCAGGGATGAACACTGAAGCTTTCTTT.

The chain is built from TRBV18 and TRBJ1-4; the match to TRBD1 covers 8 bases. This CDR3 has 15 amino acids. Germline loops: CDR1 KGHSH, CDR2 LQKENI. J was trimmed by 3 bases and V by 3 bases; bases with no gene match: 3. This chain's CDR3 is CASSPDRVANEKLFF. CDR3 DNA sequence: TGTGCCAGCTCACCGGACAGGGTGGCTAATGAAAAACTGTTTTTT.

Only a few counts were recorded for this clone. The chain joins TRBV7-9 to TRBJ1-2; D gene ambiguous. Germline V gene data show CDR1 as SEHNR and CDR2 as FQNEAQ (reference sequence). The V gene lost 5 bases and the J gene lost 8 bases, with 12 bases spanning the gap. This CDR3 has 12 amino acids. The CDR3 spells CASSPGSLGYTF. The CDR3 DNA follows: TGTGCCAGCAGCCCTGGGTCGTTGGGCTACACCTTC.

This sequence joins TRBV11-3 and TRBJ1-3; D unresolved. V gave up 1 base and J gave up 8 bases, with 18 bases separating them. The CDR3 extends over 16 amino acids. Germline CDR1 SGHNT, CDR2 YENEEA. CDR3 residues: CASSLVSWELSDTIYF. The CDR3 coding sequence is TGTGCCAGCAGCTTAGTAAGTTGGGAATTGAGCGACACCATATATTTT.

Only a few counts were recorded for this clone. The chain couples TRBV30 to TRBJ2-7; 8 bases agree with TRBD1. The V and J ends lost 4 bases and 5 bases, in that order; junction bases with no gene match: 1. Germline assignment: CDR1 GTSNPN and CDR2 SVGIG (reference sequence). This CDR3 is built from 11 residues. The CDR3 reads CAWTDRDEQYF. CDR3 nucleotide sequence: TGTGCCTGGACGGACAGGGACGAGCAGTACTTC.

CDR3 protein: CASSRRKNTEAFF. As DNA, the CDR3 is TGCGCCAGCAGTCGTCGAAAGAACACTGAAGCTTTCTTT. V is TRBV10-2 and J is TRBJ1-1, with D unresolved. The germline V gene encodes CDR1 WSHSY and CDR2 SAAADI. The V and J ends lost 5 bases and 1 base respectively, with 8 bases between them. This CDR3 has 13 residues.

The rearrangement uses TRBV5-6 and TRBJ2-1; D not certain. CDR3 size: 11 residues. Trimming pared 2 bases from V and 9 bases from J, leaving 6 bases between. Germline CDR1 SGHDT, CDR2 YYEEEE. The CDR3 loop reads CASSFYGEQFF. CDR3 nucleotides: TGTGCCAGCAGCTTTTATGGTGAGCAGTTCTTC.

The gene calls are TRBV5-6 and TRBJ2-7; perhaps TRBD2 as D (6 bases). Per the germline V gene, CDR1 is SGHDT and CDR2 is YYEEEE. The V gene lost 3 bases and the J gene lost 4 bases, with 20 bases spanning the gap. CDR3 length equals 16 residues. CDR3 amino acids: CASSSDSGTSYYEQYF. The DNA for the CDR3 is TGTGCCAGCAGCTCAGACTCCGGGACTTCCTATTACGAGCAGTACTTC. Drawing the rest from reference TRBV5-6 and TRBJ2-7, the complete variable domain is DAGVTQSPTHLIKTRGQQVTLRCSPKSGHDTVSWYQQALGQGPQFIFQYYEEEERQRGNFPDRFSGHQFPNYSSELNVNALLLGDSALYLCASSSDSGTSYYEQYFGPGTRLTVT.